This T cell receptor (beta chain) is drawn from a study of Ad26.COV2.S vaccination and SARS-CoV-2 variants. The length of the CDR3 is 13 residues. Germline-derived CDR1 and CDR2 are MDHEN and SYDVKM. V shed 10 bases, J shed 4 bases, and the junction held 8 bases outside the gene matches. The treatment: about 20 received Ad26.COV2.S at low or high dose, single or two shots; roughly 5 received placebo; per-sample allocation not given. Collection of the samples took place on day 63 after the first injection of vaccine or placebo. Clones were sequenced by immunoSEQ multiplex PCR, and TCRdb holds only the in-frame ones, with some missing. The repertoire holds 350,000 to 450,000 clones, more than 75% seen once, with about 3.3% in the top ten.

This clonotype was obtained from a person between 18 and 60 years old who received the Ad26.COV2.S COVID-19 vaccine or a placebo. This material consisted of peripheral blood, taken in a trial of Ad26.COV2.S vaccine versus placebo. The genes are TRBV28 and TRBJ2-7, with 9 bases matching TRBD2. The CDR3 loop reads CATTTSGQYEQYF. Here the CDR3 DNA reads TGTGCCACCACGACTAGCGGACAATACGAGCAGTACTTC.